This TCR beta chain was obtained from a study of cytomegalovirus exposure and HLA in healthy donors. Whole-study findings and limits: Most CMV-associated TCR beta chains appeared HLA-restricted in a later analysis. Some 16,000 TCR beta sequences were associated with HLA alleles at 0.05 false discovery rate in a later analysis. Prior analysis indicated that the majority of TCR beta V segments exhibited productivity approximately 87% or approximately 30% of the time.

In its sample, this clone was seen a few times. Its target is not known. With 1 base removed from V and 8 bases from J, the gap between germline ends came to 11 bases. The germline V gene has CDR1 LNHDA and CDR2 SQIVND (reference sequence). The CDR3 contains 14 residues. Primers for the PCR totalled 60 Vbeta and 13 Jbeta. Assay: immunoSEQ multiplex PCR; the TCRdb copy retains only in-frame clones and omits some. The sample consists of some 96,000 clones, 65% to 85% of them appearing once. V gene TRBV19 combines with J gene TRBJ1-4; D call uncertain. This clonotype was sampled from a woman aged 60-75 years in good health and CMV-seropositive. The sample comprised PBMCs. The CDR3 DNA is TGTGCCAGTAGTATAGGAGGCACAAGCGAAAAACTGTTTTTT. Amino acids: CASSIGGTSEKLFF.